This note documents a single TCR beta chain sequence. Its antigen is not identified. This specimen comes from a study of blood T cells in healthy people across ages. Regarding the study as a whole: Investigators treated diversity estimates from one million T cells as underestimates.

The CDR3 sequence is 16 residues long. The germline V gene encodes CDR1 MDHEN and CDR2 SYDVKM. The V gene end was trimmed by 10 bases and the J gene end by 3 bases; junction bases not matched to a gene: 13. Primers used in a second PCR of about 6 to 11 cycles were a sample-barcoded 5' primer and a J-beta primer mix. TCRdb itself ran the 5' RACE reads through MiXCR, one entry per CDR3 protein. The sample has about 650,000 distinct CDR3 sequences, approximately 52% seen once. V is TRBV28 and J is TRBJ2-1; 9 positions agree with TRBD2. The sequenced sample consisted of blood. The TCR comes from a woman at least 80 years old in good health. CDR3 bases: TGTGCCACCTCCCTCACGGGCGGGAGGGGCTACAATGAGCAGTTCTTC. It codes for CATSLTGGRGYNEQFF.